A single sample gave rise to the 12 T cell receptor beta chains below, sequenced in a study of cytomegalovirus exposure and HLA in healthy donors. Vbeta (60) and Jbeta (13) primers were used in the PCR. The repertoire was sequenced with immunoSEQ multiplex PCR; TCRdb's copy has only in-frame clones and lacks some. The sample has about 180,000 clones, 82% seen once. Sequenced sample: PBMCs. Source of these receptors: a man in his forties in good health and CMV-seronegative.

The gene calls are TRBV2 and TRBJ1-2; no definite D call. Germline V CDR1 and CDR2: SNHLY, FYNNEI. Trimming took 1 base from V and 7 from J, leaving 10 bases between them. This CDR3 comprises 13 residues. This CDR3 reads CASSEGQASGYTF. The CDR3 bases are TGTGCCAGCAGTGAAGGGCAGGCGAGTGGCTACACCTTC.

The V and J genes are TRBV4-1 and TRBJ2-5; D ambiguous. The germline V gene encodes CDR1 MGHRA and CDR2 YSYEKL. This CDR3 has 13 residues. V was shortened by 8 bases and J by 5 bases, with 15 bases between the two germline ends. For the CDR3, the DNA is TGCGCCAGCTCCCACGGTGCGGTGGAGACCCAGTACTTC. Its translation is CASSHGAVETQYF.

The CDR3 DNA reads TGTGCCAGCAGCTTGCCGGGACAGGGGTATGGCTACACCTTC. It specifies CASSLPGQGYGYTF. V is TRBV7-9 and J is TRBJ1-2; 10 nucleotides match TRBD1. CDR1 is SEHNR, CDR2 FQNEAQ, per germline (reference sequence). There are 14 residues in the CDR3. J gave up 5 bases and V 3 bases, and 3 bases lay outside the gene matches.

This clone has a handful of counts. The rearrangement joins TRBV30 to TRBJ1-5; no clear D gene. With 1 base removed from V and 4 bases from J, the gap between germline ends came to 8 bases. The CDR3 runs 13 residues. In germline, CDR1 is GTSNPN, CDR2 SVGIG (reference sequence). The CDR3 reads CAWSGARNQPQHF. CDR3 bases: TGTGCCTGGAGTGGGGCCAGGAATCAGCCCCAGCATTTT.

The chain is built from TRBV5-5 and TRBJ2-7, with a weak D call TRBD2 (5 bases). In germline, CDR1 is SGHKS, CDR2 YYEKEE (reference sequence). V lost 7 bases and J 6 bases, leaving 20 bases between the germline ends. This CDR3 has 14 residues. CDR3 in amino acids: CASFGVAQLSEQYF. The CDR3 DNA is TGTGCCAGCTTCGGGGTAGCGCAGCTCTCCGAGCAGTACTTC.

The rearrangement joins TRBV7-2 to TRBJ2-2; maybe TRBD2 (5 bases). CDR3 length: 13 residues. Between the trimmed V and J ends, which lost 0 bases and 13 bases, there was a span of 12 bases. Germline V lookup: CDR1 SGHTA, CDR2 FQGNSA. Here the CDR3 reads CASSLAASLGLFF. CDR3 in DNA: TGTGCCAGCAGCTTAGCGGCTAGCTTGGGGCTGTTTTTT.

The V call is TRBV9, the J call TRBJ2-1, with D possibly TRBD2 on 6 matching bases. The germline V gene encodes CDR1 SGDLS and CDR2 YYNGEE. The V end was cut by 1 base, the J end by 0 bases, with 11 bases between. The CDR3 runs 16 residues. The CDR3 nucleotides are TGTGCCAGCAGCGTAAACGGGGGTAGCTCCTACAATGAGCAGTTCTTC. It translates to CASSVNGGSSYNEQFF.

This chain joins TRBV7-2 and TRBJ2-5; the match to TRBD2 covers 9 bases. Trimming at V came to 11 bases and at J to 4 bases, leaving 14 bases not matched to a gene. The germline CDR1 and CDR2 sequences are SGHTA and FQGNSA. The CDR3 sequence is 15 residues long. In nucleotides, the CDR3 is TGTGCCTCCCTGCCCGGCGGGGGGGCGTCAGAGACCCAGTACTTC. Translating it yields CASLPGGGASETQYF.

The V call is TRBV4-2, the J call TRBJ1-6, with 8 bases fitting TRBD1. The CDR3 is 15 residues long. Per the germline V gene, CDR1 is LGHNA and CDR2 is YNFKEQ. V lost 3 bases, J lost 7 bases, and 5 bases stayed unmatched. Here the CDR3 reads CASSHRQGSNSPLHF. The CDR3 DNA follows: TGTGCCAGCAGCCATAGACAGGGGTCGAATTCACCCCTCCACTTT.

The DNA for the CDR3 is TGTGCCAGCAGCTTGGGACTAGCCGCAGAGACCCAGTACTTC. Its translation: CASSLGLAAETQYF. This chain links TRBV7-8 with TRBJ2-5, with TRBD2 matching over 9 bases. This CDR3 is 14 amino acids long. V lost 3 bases, J lost 4 bases, and 3 bases stayed unmatched. The germline CDR1 and CDR2 sequences are SGHVS and FQNEAQ.

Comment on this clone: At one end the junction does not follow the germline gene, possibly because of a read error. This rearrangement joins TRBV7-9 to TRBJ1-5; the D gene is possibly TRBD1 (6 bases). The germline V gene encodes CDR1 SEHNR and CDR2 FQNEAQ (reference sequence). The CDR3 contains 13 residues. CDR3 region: CSSSPEGGWPQHF. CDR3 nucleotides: TGTTCCAGCAGCCCCGAAGGGGGTTGGCCCCAGCATTTT.

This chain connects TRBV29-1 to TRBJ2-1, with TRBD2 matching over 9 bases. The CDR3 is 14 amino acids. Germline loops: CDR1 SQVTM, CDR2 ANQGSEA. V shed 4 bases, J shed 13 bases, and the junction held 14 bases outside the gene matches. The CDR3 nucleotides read TGCAGCGTTGGGTACGCGGGAGGGCTGGGTTCACAGTTCTTC. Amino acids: CSVGYAGGLGSQFF.